These T cell receptor beta chains were read from a single sample in a study of blood T cell repertoires in COVID-19. Sequencing was performed with immunoSEQ multiplex PCR; in TCRdb, only in-frame clones are kept and a portion is missing. The data contain 140,000 to 150,000 clones, around 90% of them singletons. The sequenced sample was peripheral blood. These receptors all stem from a man between 65 and 79 years old with acute or convalescent COVID-19. Both conserved end residues are part of each CDR3.

v_call | cdr3_aa
TRBV7-9 | CASSLRVETQYF
TRBV6-5 | CASSRDRGRNYGYTF
TRBV6-1 | CASSEALGTGFANSPLHF
TRBV27 | CASSLGTGHDTQYF
TRBV27 | CASSLYWGPNEKLFF
TRBV11-1 | CASSLVPGGTDTQYF
TRBV6-1 | CASSVGTGRGVVNTEAFF
TRBV7-9 | CASRRGQDYGYTF
TRBV19 | CASSGDRGFYEQYF
TRBV4-1 | CASSQGDRGYNEQFF
TRBV19 | CASSPGAGANTGELFF
TRBV3-1/TRBV3-2 | CASSQDDSGFGYTF
TRBV10-2 | CASKVTGVYGYTF
TRBV14 | CASGVAGTDTQYF
TRBV7-2 | CASSLGGSGELFF
TRBV12-5 | CASGPRTGGSNQPQHF
TRBV7-3 | CASSISGTGVDEQFF
TRBV9 | CASSGEGGEQFF
TRBV28 | CASSPGQTYGYTF
TRBV11-2 | CASSAAPVYEQYF
TRBV7-9 | CASSFGQGSSGANVLTF
TRBV28 | CASSFPGVGNQPQHF
TRBV28 | CASSSWGVSSYNEQFF
TRBV7-2 | CASRPRTSGTTGELFF
TRBV7-3 | CASSQGGSGAPQKFF
TRBV7-8 | CASSLRDRHEQYF
TRBV11-1 | CASSLVHRDEQYF
TRBV27 | CASSLGQGSQPQHF
TRBV5-6 | CASSLTGGDEAFF
TRBV7-2 | CASSSGQGYGYTF
TRBV5-1 | CASSPGGQGWGYTF
TRBV9 | CASSVGDRGLGGYTF
TRBV19 | CASSIGQGALTEAFF
TRBV6-5 | CASSYGGGLYGYTF
TRBV7-2 | CASSLRTGRSGNTIYF
TRBV7-2 | CASSLALGQGYEQYF
TRBV5-1 | CASSWGQLGAEAFF
TRBV5-4 | CASSPGTGVRDSPLHF
TRBV18 | CASSPRQGQFGVTF
TRBV28 | CASSSGGAGQPQHF
TRBV7-2 | CASSLGPSSPTQYF
TRBV7-8 | CASRGGTGVVREQYF
TRBV28 | CASSLLAGWEGSYEQYF
TRBV19 | CASSMRSAMETNEKLFF
TRBV5-1 | CASSSEQGARAFF